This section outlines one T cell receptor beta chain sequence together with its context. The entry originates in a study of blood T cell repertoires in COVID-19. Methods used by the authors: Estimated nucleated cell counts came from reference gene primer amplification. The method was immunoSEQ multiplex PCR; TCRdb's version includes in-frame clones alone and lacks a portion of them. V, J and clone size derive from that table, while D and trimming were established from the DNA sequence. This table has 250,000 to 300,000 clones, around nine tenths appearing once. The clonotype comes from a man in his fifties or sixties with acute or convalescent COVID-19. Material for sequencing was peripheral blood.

The CDR3 region has the DNA TGTGCCAGCAGTGAATGGGGAGAAAGCAATCAGCCCCAGCATTTT. This sequence encodes CASSEWGESNQPQHF. This chain links TRBV2 with TRBJ1-5; D unclear. The germline CDR1 and CDR2 sequences are SNHLY and FYNNEI. The CDR3 loop spans 15 amino acids. V lost 2 bases and J 1 base, leaving 9 bases between the germline ends. Variable domain in full (rest from reference TRBV2 and TRBJ1-5): EPEVTQTPSHQVTQMGQEVILRCVPISNHLYFYWYRQILGQKVEFLVSFYNNEISEKSEIFDDQFSVERPDGSNFTLKIRSTKLEDSAMYFCASSEWGESNQPQHFGDGTRLSIL.